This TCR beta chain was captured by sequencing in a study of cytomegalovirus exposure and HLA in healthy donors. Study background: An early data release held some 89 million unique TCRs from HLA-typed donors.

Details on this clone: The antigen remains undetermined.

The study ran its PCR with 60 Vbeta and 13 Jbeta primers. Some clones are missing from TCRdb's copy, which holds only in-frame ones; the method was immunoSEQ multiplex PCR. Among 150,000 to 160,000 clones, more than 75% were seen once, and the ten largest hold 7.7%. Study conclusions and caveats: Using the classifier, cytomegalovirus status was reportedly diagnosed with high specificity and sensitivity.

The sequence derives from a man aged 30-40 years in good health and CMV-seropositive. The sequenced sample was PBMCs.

CDR3: CASRTSGRTRADTQYF. DNA of the CDR3: TGTGCCAGCAGAACTAGCGGGAGAACCAGGGCAGATACGCAGTATTTT. The chain is built from TRBV2 and TRBJ2-3, with 11 bases aligning to TRBD2. This CDR3 is built from 16 residues. Germline loops: CDR1 SNHLY, CDR2 FYNNEI. Trimming took 6 bases from V and 4 from J; bases not matched to a gene: 9.